This TCR beta chain was recovered during a study (dated by TCRdb to about 2015). In the study overall: The study examined whether tumor-infiltrating Tregs in breast cancer are drawn from blood Tregs or arise in situ by conversion from other CD4+ T cell subsets. The paper as a whole reports these results and caveats: The TCR alpha and beta sequences of tumor-infiltrating Tregs showed the greatest overlap with tumor naive CD4+ T cells, followed by blood naive CD4+ T cells. Tumor memory CD4+ T cell TCR gene usage was found to cluster with blood and lymph node memory CD4+ cells and with lymph node naive CD4+ cells. Rather than covering whole repertoires, validation in the larger cohort was restricted to a single TCR beta V-J rearrangement.

Points on this clonotype: Its cognate antigen has yet to be identified. Qualities for individual bases were not recorded, and no much larger clone is one base off.

The CDR3 has 15 amino acids, counting the end cysteine and phenylalanine. Only CDR3 DNA remains: 45 bases, in frame from the first base. V loses 3 bases, J loses 5 bases, and the germline ends lie 15 bases apart. The CDR1 and CDR2 encoded by the germline V gene are MDHEN and SYDVKM. Full-length TCR variable regions were amplified by 5' RACE PCR with constant-region reverse primers, followed by semi-nested PCR with Nested Universal Primer A. The ReliaPrep RNA Cell Miniprep System was used to extract total RNA, which was then reverse transcribed into 5'RACE-ready cDNA with the SMARTer RACE 5'/3' Kit. Full-length TCR alpha and beta libraries were barcoded with multiplex adaptors and sequenced on an Illumina MiSeq. In the original analysis: For each of nine subset-tissue groups, sequencing data from the five patients were combined, and the groups were compared by unsupervised clustering of TCR gene usage. The Morisita-Horn index was used to calculate repertoire similarity, with shared sequences weighted by how much each contributed to each repertoire. TCRdb's own reprocessing of the public reads used fastp at Q25 and MiXCR and kept productive beta chains. When rows share a CDR3 protein, they turn into one entry using the most common DNA and genes. TCRdb assigned the V and J calls; the authors' analysis was not used. This sample lists some 62,000 distinct CDR3 sequences; approximately 31% were detected once. Around 2% of the sample rests with the top ten.

The Miltenyi Naive CD4+ T Cell Isolation kit was used to purify naive CD4+ T cells, and CD25 microbeads were used to remove Tregs. Tregs, naive and memory CD4+ T cells from tumor, blood and ipsilateral draining lymph nodes of a few breast cancer patients underwent full-length TCR alpha and beta sequencing. Tumor tissue and lymph nodes obtained by ipsilateral axillary dissection were perfused with PBS, cut into small pieces and digested using collagenase I and hyaluronidase. FACS confirmed that the sorted cell populations were more than 90% pure. This TCR was recovered from a female donor with breast cancer. Source material: tumor-infiltrating naive CD4+ T cells sorted from the breast tumor. Explained via the paper, the cell subset or site label denotes: naive CD4+ T cells, CD4+CD45RA+CD25-. Here the chain combines TRBV28 and TRBJ2-3, with TRBD2 perhaps the D gene, on 6 matching bases. The DNA is TGTGCCAGCAGTTTTGCTAGCGAAGGTGAAGATACGCAGTATTTT. It specifies CASSFASEGEDTQYF.